Shown below are 25 T cell receptor beta chains from a single sample sequenced in a study of shared clonotypes between healthy human individuals. The data were produced by immunoSEQ multiplex PCR, yet TCRdb's version contains in-frame clones alone and is incomplete. This table holds about 1.1 million clones, approximately 80% found once. Sequenced sample: memory CD4+ T cells from PBMCs. The subset is: CD45RA-negative fraction. The receptors originated from a man aged 18 to 30 in good health. Some clones in this sample may be carry-over from other donors' samples.

This chain links TRBV28 with TRBJ2-7; 7 positions agree with TRBD2. Germline CDR1 and CDR2: MDHEN and SYDVKM. V gave up 6 bases and J gave up 0 bases; unmatched junction bases: 11. The CDR3 is 16 residues long. The CDR3: CASSLPLAASSYEQYF. The CDR3 region has the DNA TGTGCCAGCAGCCTTCCCCTAGCGGCGAGCTCCTACGAGCAGTACTTC. Looking up the rest from reference TRBV28 and TRBJ2-7 gives the full variable domain: DVKVTQSSRYLVKRTGEKVFLECVQDMDHENMFWYRQDPGLGLRLIYFSYDVKMKEKGDIPEGYSVSREKKERFSLILESASTNQTSMYLCASSLPLAASSYEQYFGPGTRLTVT.

V usage is TRBV6-1 and J usage is TRBJ1-2; D is undetermined. The germline V and J ends were trimmed by 5 bases and 3 bases, with 10 bases remaining between them. This CDR3 has 13 amino acids. Germline CDR1 reads MNHNS; CDR2 reads SASEGT. CDR3 nucleotide sequence: TGTGCCAGCAGTCGGCAGAATGACTATGGCTACACCTTC. Its translation: CASSRQNDYGYTF.

The chain has TRBV7-2 and TRBJ2-6; D might be TRBD1 (6 bases). V was trimmed by 4 bases and J by 2 bases, leaving 12 bases between them. The length of the CDR3 is 16 residues. Germline loops: CDR1 SGHTA, CDR2 FQGNSA. The CDR3 DNA reads as TGTGCCAGCAGCTCAACCTCAGGGGCTGGGGCCAACGTCCTGACTTTC. Translated: CASSSTSGAGANVLTF. The full variable domain, with the rest looked up from reference TRBV7-2 and TRBJ2-6, is GAGVSQSPSNKVTEKGKDVELRCDPISGHTALYWYRQSLGQGLEFLIYFQGNSAPDKSGLPSDRFSAERTGGSVSTLTIQRTQQEDSAVYLCASSSTSGAGANVLTFGAGSRLTVL.

V gene TRBV7-3 combines with J gene TRBJ2-1; 9 nucleotides align to TRBD2. Germline-derived CDR1 and CDR2 are SGHTA and FQGTGA. The CDR3 is made up of 18 amino acids. Trimming cost V 1 base and J 5 bases; bases outside gene matches: 12. CDR3 loop: CASSLMAPGLAYNNEQFF. Here the CDR3 DNA reads TGTGCCAGCAGCTTAATGGCCCCCGGACTAGCGTACAACAATGAGCAGTTCTTC.

The chain combines TRBV7-9 with TRBJ1-2; D ambiguous. Germline assignment: CDR1 SEHNR and CDR2 FQNEAQ (reference sequence). CDR3 length: 13 amino acids. Trimming took off 7 bases at V and 4 bases at J, with 13 bases between the two ends. The CDR3 sequence: CASTAVGSYGYTF. The CDR3 DNA reads TGTGCCAGCACCGCGGTGGGGAGCTATGGCTACACCTTC.

This clone was counted only a few times. The chain employs TRBV2 and TRBJ2-7; 9 bases line up with TRBD2. The CDR3 runs 15 residues. CDR1 is SNHLY and CDR2 is FYNNEI in the germline V gene. Trimming took 7 bases from V and 2 from J; bases not matched to a gene: 9. The CDR3, as DNA: TGTGCCAGCAATCACCCGACTAGCGGACCCTACGAGCAGTACTTC. Translated, it gives CASNHPTSGPYEQYF.

J is TRBJ2-4 and V is TRBV6-1; either TRBD1 or TRBD2 may supply D (6 bases each). The CDR3 spans 13 residues. The germline gives CDR1 MNHNS, CDR2 SASEGT. Deletions cut 4 bases from V and 5 bases from J, with 9 bases between. This CDR3 reads CASSGGAENIQYF. Here the CDR3 DNA reads TGTGCCAGCAGTGGGGGGGCTGAAAACATTCAGTACTTC.

The V call is TRBV7-9, the J call TRBJ1-3; the D gene is possibly TRBD1 (6 bases). The CDR3 totals 14 residues. Trimming left V 4 bases short and J 7 bases short, with 14 bases between. Germline CDR1 is SEHNR and CDR2 is FQNEAQ (reference sequence). CDR3 bases: TGTGCCAGCAGCTCCCGGACAGTCCTCAACACCATATATTTT. This encodes CASSSRTVLNTIYF.

The chain employs TRBV28 and TRBJ2-7; TRBD2 might be the D (6 bases). Germline loops: CDR1 MDHEN, CDR2 SYDVKM. There are 14 residues in the CDR3. V gave up 1 base and J gave up 5 bases, with 12 bases separating them. Here the CDR3 reads CASSLSRLGDEQYF. CDR3 coding DNA: TGTGCCAGCAGTTTATCACGACTAGGAGACGAGCAGTACTTC. The full variable domain, in which reference TRBV28 and TRBJ2-7 provide the parts outside the CDR3, is DVKVTQSSRYLVKRTGEKVFLECVQDMDHENMFWYRQDPGLGLRLIYFSYDVKMKEKGDIPEGYSVSREKKERFSLILESASTNQTSMYLCASSLSRLGDEQYFGPGTRLTVT.

The rearrangement uses TRBV5-1 and TRBJ2-5; TRBD1 matches 7 bases. The V segment lost 3 bases and the J segment 2 bases; nucleotides outside the gene matches: 7. CDR1 and CDR2 (germline): SGHRS, YFSETQ. The CDR3 spans 15 residues. CDR3 sequence: CASSSTGASQETQYF. The DNA for the CDR3 is TGCGCCAGCAGCTCTACAGGGGCCTCACAAGAGACCCAGTACTTC.

The rearrangement links TRBV2 to TRBJ2-2; D is unresolved. This CDR3 spans 14 amino acids. Germline V CDR1 and CDR2: SNHLY, FYNNEI. V lost 7 bases and J 0 bases, leaving 9 bases between the germline ends. The CDR3 region has the DNA TGTGCCAGCATTCCGGACGCGAACACCGGGGAGCTGTTTTTT. Protein sequence: CASIPDANTGELFF.

This chain links TRBV5-1 with TRBJ2-1, with D unclear. The germline V gene encodes CDR1 SGHRS and CDR2 YFSETQ. V shed 0 bases and J shed 9 bases, with 19 bases lying between them. This CDR3 comprises 16 residues. In DNA, the CDR3 is TGCGCCAGCAGCTTGGAGGCCCATTCGGGCGCCATTGAGCAGTTCTTC. Encoded protein: CASSLEAHSGAIEQFF. Together with reference TRBV5-1 and TRBJ2-1, the CDR3 gives the full variable domain: KAGVTQTPRYLIKTRGQQVTLSCSPISGHRSVSWYQQTPGQGLQFLFEYFSETQRNKGNFPGRFSGRQFSNSRSEMNVSTLELGDSALYLCASSLEAHSGAIEQFFGPGTRLTVL.

This clone was seen only a few times. This chain links TRBV11-2 with TRBJ2-1, with 12 positions matching TRBD2. The length of the CDR3 is 16 residues. From germline, CDR1 is SGHAT and CDR2 FQNNGV. V gave up 5 bases and J gave up 3 bases; unmatched junction bases: 5. The CDR3 here is CASSTTSGSFYNEQFF. The CDR3 DNA reads as TGTGCCAGCAGCACGACTAGCGGGAGTTTCTACAATGAGCAGTTCTTC.

The chain has TRBV4-3 and TRBJ2-2; the D gene is possibly TRBD2 (6 bases). With 0 bases removed from V and 6 bases from J, the gap between germline ends came to 14 bases. The CDR3 runs to 16 residues. Germline V gives CDR1 LGHNA, CDR2 YSLEER. The CDR3 bases are TGCGCCAGCAGCCAAGATGGGGGGAGGTTCTCCGGGGAGCTGTTTTTT. It codes for CASSQDGGRFSGELFF.

As to this clone: This specimen includes other DNA sequences encoding the same CDR3. The V and J genes are TRBV28 and TRBJ2-7; the D is unclear. V lost 2 bases to trimming and J lost 7 bases, with 9 bases between them. CDR3 size: 12 residues. The germline V gene has CDR1 MDHEN and CDR2 SYDVKM. CDR3 DNA: TGTGCCAGCAGTTTACTCAGCCGGGAGCAGTACTTC. Translated, it gives CASSLLSREQYF.

The gene calls are TRBV5-1 and TRBJ2-7; no clear D. V dropped 0 bases and J dropped 2 bases, with 15 bases sitting between them. The CDR3 has 16 residues. Looked up from germline, CDR1 is SGHRS and CDR2 is YFSETQ. This chain's CDR3 is CASSLAETAAPYEQYF. The CDR3 DNA reads as TGCGCCAGCAGCTTGGCGGAGACTGCGGCCCCCTACGAGCAGTACTTC.

This chain connects TRBV18 to TRBJ1-2, with TRBD1 as a possible D gene (5 bases). The CDR3 runs to 15 residues. CDR1 and CDR2 from the germline V gene are KGHSH and LQKENI. V was cut by 3 bases and J by 4 bases, with 15 bases left in between. The chain's CDR3 is CASSPTDSLLYGYTF. DNA of the CDR3: TGTGCCAGCTCACCGACCGACAGCCTCCTCTATGGCTACACCTTC.

The table lists this clone with a few counts. V and J are TRBV5-6 and TRBJ2-1, with a weak D call TRBD1 (5 bases). The germline V gene has CDR1 SGHDT and CDR2 YYEEEE. The CDR3 sequence is 13 residues long. The ends were cut back, 2 bases at V and 7 bases at J, with 10 bases in the middle. Here the CDR3 DNA reads TGTGCCAGCAGCTTCGGCAGGGCGAATGAGCAGTTCTTC. The encoded protein is CASSFGRANEQFF.

CDR3 region: CASSLAAETAQHF. CDR3 nucleotide sequence: TGTGCCAGCTCCCTCGCGGCGGAGACGGCCCAGCATTTT. The V and J genes are TRBV7-8 and TRBJ1-5, with D unresolved. This CDR3 has 13 amino acids. From germline, CDR1 is SGHVS and CDR2 FQNEAQ. V was clipped by 8 bases and J by 11 bases, with 19 bases between them. The variable domain in full, with the rest retrieved from reference TRBV7-8 and TRBJ1-5, is GAGVSQSPRYKVAKRGQDVALRCDPISGHVSLFWYQQALGQGPEFLTYFQNEAQLDKSGLPSDRFFAERPEGSVSTLKIQRTQQEDSAVYLCASSLAAETAQHFGDGTRLSIL.

V gene TRBV5-1 combines with J gene TRBJ2-2; D remains unclear. The CDR3 has 12 amino acids. CDR1 SGHRS and CDR2 YFSETQ come from the germline V gene. V was cut by 1 base and J by 5 bases, with 3 bases left in between. The DNA of the CDR3 is TGCGCCAGCAGCTTGTTAACCGGGGAGCTGTTTTTT. Its protein product is CASSLLTGELFF.

The chain is built from TRBV6-4 and TRBJ2-2; D gene uncertain. This CDR3 comprises 15 residues. Germline V gene lookup returns CDR1 MRHNA and CDR2 SNTAGT. The V gene lost 2 bases and the J gene lost 1 base, with 8 bases spanning the gap. CDR3 protein: CASSDTTQNTGELFF. The CDR3 DNA reads as TGTGCCAGCAGTGACACCACACAGAACACCGGGGAGCTGTTTTTT.

The chain has TRBV5-4 and TRBJ2-2; D unclear. Germline lookup yields CDR1 SGHNT and CDR2 YYREEE (reference sequence). The length of the CDR3 is 15 residues. Trimming removed 3 bases at V and 4 bases at J, with 13 bases between. CDR3 nucleotides: TGTGCCAGCAGCTCGGGCGGTATTAGCACCGGGGAGCTGTTTTTT. This gives the protein CASSSGGISTGELFF.

V gene TRBV30 combines with J gene TRBJ2-2; TRBD1 aligns across 8 bases. Germline V CDR1 and CDR2: GTSNPN, SVGIG (reference sequence). J lost 0 bases, V lost 1 base, and 4 bases had no gene match. The CDR3 has 16 amino acids. In DNA form, the CDR3 reads TGTGCCTGGAGTGCCGGGACAGGCCCGAACACCGGGGAGCTGTTTTTT. Protein sequence: CAWSAGTGPNTGELFF.

The J gene is TRBJ2-5, the V gene TRBV14, with TRBD2 matching over 11 bases. V dropped 0 bases and J dropped 2; count of bases not matched to a gene: 2. CDR1 SGHDN and CDR2 FVKESK come from the germline V gene. The CDR3 consists of 16 residues. CDR3 sequence reads: CASSQEGLAAQETQYF. The CDR3 DNA is TGTGCCAGCAGCCAAGAGGGACTAGCGGCTCAAGAGACCCAGTACTTC. Full variable domain (missing parts from reference TRBV14 and TRBJ2-5): EAGVTQFPSHSVIEKGQTVTLRCDPISGHDNLYWYRRVMGKEIKFLLHFVKESKQDESGMPNNRFLAERTGGTYSTLKVQPAELEDSGVYFCASSQEGLAAQETQYFGPGTRLLVL.

V and J are TRBV29-1 and TRBJ1-1; possibly TRBD1 for D (6 bases). This CDR3 is 11 amino acids long. CDR1 is SQVTM and CDR2 is ANQGSEA in the germline V gene. The V and J ends lost 7 bases and 11 bases respectively, with 17 bases between them. The CDR3 reads CSGGEGHSAFF. The DNA of the CDR3 is TGCAGCGGGGGGGAGGGACATTCGGCTTTCTTT.